A single sample is the source of the 29 T cell receptor beta chains below, sequenced in a study of blood T cells in healthy people across ages. The use of a sample-barcoded 5' primer and a J-beta primer mix characterized a second PCR of 7 to 11 cycles. MiXCR, run by TCRdb on the 5' RACE reads, gives a single entry per CDR3 protein. The data show approximately 940,000 distinct CDR3 sequences, around 48% seen once. The sample consisted of blood. The receptors were sampled from a young man in good health.

Comments on this clonotype: The germline gene is not matched at one end of the junction; a read error may be the cause. The J gene is TRBJ1-2, the V gene TRBV3-1; TRBD1 might be the D (5 bases). Germline CDR1 LGHDT, CDR2 YNNKEL (reference sequence). CDR3 length: 12 residues. This CDR3 is CASSQAGRGYTF. The DNA for the CDR3 is TGTGCCAGTAGCCAAGCAGGGAGGGGTTACACCTTC.

This chain connects TRBV29-1 to TRBJ1-6, with D unclear. Germline assignment: CDR1 SQVTM and CDR2 ANQGSEA. V dropped 7 bases and J dropped 10 bases, with 17 bases sitting between them. This CDR3 has 13 amino acids. CDR3 protein: CSGAGVEGSPLHF. The CDR3 nucleotides are TGCAGCGGTGCGGGAGTTGAGGGCTCACCCCTCCACTTT.

The rearrangement uses TRBV21-1 and TRBJ2-4; the table names TRBD1, a call not compared with the DNA. The J call is in doubt because the DNA end fits TRBJ2-5 better. TRBV21-1 is tagged as a pseudogene. The CDR3 has 12 amino acids. The CDR3: CARLGRGETQYF. In nucleotides, the CDR3 is TGTGCCCGTTTAGGCAGGGGAGAGACCCAGTACTTC.

This clonotype turned up a few times. The gene calls are TRBV21-1 and TRBJ1-2. TRBV21-1 is a documented pseudogene. CDR3 length equals 16 residues. The CDR3 DNA reads TGTGCCAGCAGCAAAGGGGGTGAATGGGGAATCTATGGCTACACCTTC. It codes for CASSKGGEWGIYGYTF.

J is TRBJ2-7 and V is TRBV12-3 or TRBV12-4, with D perhaps given as TRBD1 or TRBD2 (6 bases each). Trimming shortened V by 2 bases and J by 3 bases, and 11 bases separated the two germline ends. The length of the CDR3 is 14 residues. The CDR3 spells CASSLTEGGYEQYF. CDR3 nucleotides: TGTGCCAGCAGTTTAACCGAGGGGGGCTACGAGCAGTACTTC.

This clonotype was observed a single time. The chain uses TRBV4-2 and TRBJ2-1; possible D gene TRBD2, 5 bases. Germline-derived CDR1 and CDR2 are LGHNA and YNFKEQ. CDR3 length: 16 amino acids. Between the trimmed V and J ends, which lost 1 base and 0 bases, there was a span of 10 bases. CDR3 nucleotides: TGTGCCAGCAGCCAAGTCCCGGGGAGCTCCTACAATGAGCAGTTCTTC. Its protein is CASSQVPGSSYNEQFF.

This clonotype has a handful of counts. The chain couples TRBV6-1 to TRBJ2-3; 7 bases fit TRBD2. The CDR3 spans 15 residues. The trim removed 1 base at V and 6 bases at J, leaving 7 bases unmatched. From germline, CDR1 is MNHNS and CDR2 SASEGT. In nucleotides, the CDR3 is TGTGCCAGCAGTGAAGGGGGGGGTTTCTTTGATACGCAGTATTTT. Encoded protein: CASSEGGGFFDTQYF.

Concerning this clonotype: A read error may be the cause here, since a much bigger clone is one base away. The rearrangement joins TRBV4-2 to TRBJ1-2; possible D gene TRBD1, 5 bases. This CDR3 has 14 residues. Germline V gene data show CDR1 as LGHNA and CDR2 as YNFKEQ. The CDR3 reads CAGSQGGRAYGYTF. The DNA for the CDR3 is TGTGCCGGCAGCCAGGGCGGCAGAGCGTATGGCTACACCTTC.

The genes are TRBV3-1 and TRBJ2-3; perhaps TRBD2 as D (7 bases). The V end lost 4 bases, the J end lost 0 bases, and 14 bases lay between the germline ends. This CDR3 has 16 residues. The germline V gene encodes CDR1 LGHDT and CDR2 YNNKEL (reference sequence). The CDR3, as DNA: TGTGCCAGCAGCCTCCGGGGAGGGGGGAGCACAGATACGCAGTATTTT. It codes for CASSLRGGGSTDTQYF.

This chain joins TRBV7-9 and TRBJ1-2; maybe TRBD1 (6 bases). CDR3 size: 17 residues. Germline CDR1 and CDR2: SEHNR and FQNEAQ (reference sequence). Trimming stripped 4 bases from V and 6 bases from J, with 24 bases between. CDR3 sequence: CASSSLLQGVEDDGYTF. Here the CDR3 DNA reads TGTGCCAGCAGCTCCCTTTTACAGGGAGTTGAAGACGATGGCTACACCTTC.

The J gene is TRBJ2-1, the V gene TRBV11-2; 7 bases fit TRBD2. Germline trimming cut 5 bases from V and 9 bases from J; bases unmatched to any gene: 13. Germline CDR1 reads SGHAT; CDR2 reads FQNNGV. The length of the CDR3 is 15 residues. CDR3 protein: CASSPHGTTSSEQFF. The CDR3 DNA sequence: TGTGCCAGCAGCCCCCACGGGACTACGTCCAGTGAGCAGTTCTTC.

This chain joins TRBV20-1 and TRBJ2-7; 11 positions match TRBD1. V was clipped by 5 bases and J by 3 bases; unmatched bases: 6. This CDR3 is 14 amino acids long. Per germline, CDR1 DFQATT and CDR2 SNEGSKA (reference sequence). DNA of the CDR3: TGCAGTGCTCTAACCGGGACAGGGGGCTACGAGCAGTACTTC. As protein: CSALTGTGGYEQYF.

The V gene is TRBV6-1, the J gene TRBJ1-1, with D tentatively TRBD1 (5 bases). CDR1 is MNHNS, CDR2 SASEGT, per germline. V lost 7 bases to trimming and J lost 6 bases, with 18 bases between them. The CDR3 runs 14 residues. For the CDR3, the DNA is TGTGCCAGCAAGGGGCTGGCAGTGAGCGCTGAAGCTTTCTTT. Its protein product is CASKGLAVSAEAFF.

This clonotype is a singleton in its sample. J is TRBJ2-1 and V is TRBV7-9; no firm D call. The CDR3 consists of 13 residues. Germline assignment: CDR1 SEHNR and CDR2 FQNEAQ (reference sequence). Trimming took 4 bases from V and 8 from J, leaving 12 bases between them. CDR3 DNA sequence: TGTGCCAGCAGCTACGACTCCCCTCATGAGCAGTTCTTC. This translates into CASSYDSPHEQFF. Combining the CDR3 with reference TRBV7-9 and TRBJ2-1 gives the whole variable domain DTGVSQNPRHKITKRGQNVTFRCDPISEHNRLYWYRQTLGQGPEFLTYFQNEAQLEKSRLLSDRFSAERPKGSFSTLEIQRTEQGDSAMYLCASSYDSPHEQFFGPGTRLTVL.

The rearrangement links TRBV12-3 or TRBV12-4 to TRBJ2-1; unclear D gene. The V and J ends lost 1 base and 0 bases respectively, with 4 bases between them. The CDR3 length is 14 residues. The CDR3 sequence is CASSLGHSYNEQFF. Written as DNA, the CDR3 is TGTGCCAGCAGTTTAGGCCACTCCTACAATGAGCAGTTCTTC.

The V gene is TRBV6-2 or TRBV6-3, the J gene TRBJ2-5; D possibly matches TRBD1 or TRBD2 (6 bases each). V was clipped by 0 bases and J by 2 bases, with 13 bases between them. CDR1 MNHEY and CDR2 SVGEGT come from the germline V gene. This CDR3 region has 16 residues. This CDR3 reads CASSYSGGTTQETQYF. CDR3 DNA: TGTGCCAGCAGTTACTCAGGCGGGACAACTCAAGAGACCCAGTACTTC.

There are a few counts of this clonotype. This rearrangement joins TRBV7-6 to TRBJ1-2, with 9 bases that match TRBD1. Trimming at V came to 5 bases and at J to 1 base, leaving 5 bases not matched to a gene. This CDR3 has 15 residues. Per germline, CDR1 SGHVS and CDR2 FNYEAQ. For the CDR3, the DNA is TGTGCCAGCAGCGCTAGACAGGGGGTTAACTATGGCTACACCTTC. It specifies CASSARQGVNYGYTF. Filled out from reference TRBV7-6 and TRBJ1-2, the complete variable domain reads GAGVSQSPRYKVTKRGQDVALRCDPISGHVSLYWYRQALGQGPEFLTYFNYEAQQDKSGLPNDRFSAERPEGSISTLTIQRTEQRDSAMYRCASSARQGVNYGYTFGSGTRLTVV.

This clonotype was detected once. The V gene is TRBV10-3, the J gene TRBJ2-7; 8 positions match TRBD1. The CDR3 sequence is 13 residues long. The ends lost 2 bases at V and 5 bases at J; junction bases unmatched: 2. CDR1 ENHRY and CDR2 SYGVKD come from the germline V gene. The CDR3 region has the DNA TGTGCCATCAGTGAGCAGGGGGCACACGAGCAGTACTTC. It specifies CAISEQGAHEQYF.

This rearrangement joins TRBV29-1 to TRBJ1-1; 8 nucleotides line up with TRBD1. The CDR3 extends over 11 amino acids. The germline CDR1 and CDR2 sequences are SQVTM and ANQGSEA. V dropped 6 bases and J dropped 6; count of bases not matched to a gene: 3. The CDR3 DNA reads TGCAGCGTAAACAGGGGGGCTGAAGCTTTCTTT. Protein product: CSVNRGAEAFF.

The V and J genes are TRBV28 and TRBJ1-6; D is possibly TRBD1 (6 bases). CDR3 length: 18 amino acids. Germline CDR1 MDHEN, CDR2 SYDVKM. V shed 3 bases and J shed 0 bases, with 15 bases lying between them. The CDR3 loop is CASSLGAGKSSYNSPLHF. Written as DNA, the CDR3 is TGTGCCAGCAGTTTGGGGGCGGGGAAAAGCTCCTATAATTCACCCCTCCACTTT.

This clonotype has just a few counts. The V and J genes are TRBV9 and TRBJ1-1; D is uncertain. Trimming removed 3 bases at V and 1 base at J, with 7 bases between. The CDR3 has 13 amino acids. Looked up from germline, CDR1 is SGDLS and CDR2 is YYNGEE. The CDR3 reads CASSGVKNTEAFF. Written as DNA, the CDR3 is TGTGCCAGCAGCGGGGTGAAGAACACTGAAGCTTTCTTT.

The rearrangement uses TRBV4-2 and TRBJ1-6; D is uncertain. Germline CDR1 and CDR2: LGHNA and YNFKEQ. The CDR3 length is 15 residues. V dropped 0 bases and J dropped 10 bases, with 13 bases sitting between them. The CDR3, as DNA: TGTGCCAGCAGCCAAGAAGGGAGGCTTGAGTCACCCCTCCACTTT. Its translation is CASSQEGRLESPLHF.

This clonotype has only a few counts. The chain employs TRBV20-1 and TRBJ2-2; possibly TRBD1 for D (6 bases). The germline V and J ends were trimmed by 6 bases and 7 bases, with 15 bases remaining between them. The CDR3 loop spans 13 amino acids. Germline CDR1 reads DFQATT; CDR2 reads SNEGSKA (reference sequence). In DNA, the CDR3 is TGCAGTGCGGAAAAACAGGGAAACGGGGAGCTGTTTTTT. Residues: CSAEKQGNGELFF.

The chain has TRBV3-1 and TRBJ2-1; 8 bases match TRBD2. CDR1 LGHDT and CDR2 YNNKEL come from the germline V gene (reference sequence). The CDR3 is 15 residues long. After removal of 4 bases from V and 4 bases from J, the junction contained 6 bases not matched to a gene. CDR3 coding DNA: TGTGCCAGCAGCCCCAGCGGGGGCGAATACAATGAGCAGTTCTTC. Its translation is CASSPSGGEYNEQFF.

V gene TRBV6-6 combines with J gene TRBJ2-2; D possibly corresponds to TRBD1 (5 bases). V shed 0 bases and J shed 3 bases, with 14 bases lying between them. Looked up from germline, CDR1 is MNHNY and CDR2 is SVGAGI (reference sequence). The CDR3 is made up of 17 amino acids. The CDR3 coding sequence is TGTGCCAGCAGTTACTCCCTGGGGTTGGGGCACACCGGGGAGCTGTTTTTT. The encoded protein is CASSYSLGLGHTGELFF.

About this clonotype itself: Just one base apart from a much larger clone, this may be a read error. V gene TRBV9 combines with J gene TRBJ2-1; the D call may be TRBD1 or TRBD2 (5 bases each). Germline-derived CDR1 and CDR2 are SGDLS and YYNGEE. The CDR3 spans 13 residues. The V end lost 10 bases, the J end lost 3 bases, and 14 bases lay between the germline ends. The CDR3 here is CASPAGGYNEQFF. CDR3 DNA sequence: TGTGCCTCACCAGCTGGGGGCTACAATGAGCAGTTCTTC.

This chain uses TRBV20-1 with TRBJ2-3, with D uncertain. The CDR3 spans 12 residues. CDR1 and CDR2 from the germline V gene are DFQATT and SNEGSKA (reference sequence). V was trimmed by 5 bases and J by 0 bases, leaving 6 bases between them. CDR3 region: CSAPKSTDTQYF. The CDR3 DNA reads TGCAGTGCTCCAAAAAGCACAGATACGCAGTATTTT.

V is TRBV28 and J is TRBJ1-2; unclear D gene. The CDR3 spans 12 residues. Germline V CDR1 and CDR2: MDHEN, SYDVKM. V dropped 2 bases and J dropped 8 bases, with 9 bases sitting between them. The CDR3 bases are TGTGCCAGCAGTTTACGGTATTCCGGCTACACCTTC. Protein: CASSLRYSGYTF.

This clonotype was picked up a small number of times. This chain links TRBV7-9 with TRBJ1-2; 7 positions match TRBD1. CDR1 SEHNR and CDR2 FQNEAQ come from the germline V gene (reference sequence). This CDR3 comprises 13 residues. The V and J ends lost 0 bases and 8 bases, in that order; junction bases with no gene match: 3. Here the CDR3 DNA reads TGTGCCAGCAGCTTAGCGGGACAGAAGGGCTACACCTTC. Protein sequence: CASSLAGQKGYTF.